This T cell receptor (beta chain) appears in the sequencing data of a study of T cells in Graves' hyperthyroidism and ophthalmopathy. Study conclusions and caveats: A 13 V-J signature model discriminated ophthalmopathy versus stable hyperthyroidism.

The ends were cut back, 9 bases at V and 6 bases at J, with 11 bases in the middle. Per germline, CDR1 MNHEY and CDR2 SMNVEV (reference sequence). The CDR3 has 12 amino acids. Individuals with ophthalmopathy presented a Clinical Activity Score of at least 3, a NOSPECS grade of at least 4 and a duration under 3 months. Out of approximately 9.9 ml of fresh peripheral blood came the PBMCs. This clonotype was counted many times. The target antigen is unknown. RNA transcripts provided the source from which TCR beta CDR3 regions were amplified. The TCR CDR3 was amplified in a first-round RT-PCR using the HTBI primer set. TCRdb independently ran MiXCR on the multiplex PCR reads; one entry per CDR3 protein. The sample contains nearly 600,000 distinct CDR3 sequences, approximately 15% of which appear only once.

V and J are TRBV27 and TRBJ2-2; D ambiguous. The sequence came from a young woman with Graves' ophthalmopathy. Specimen: blood. The CDR3 DNA reads as TGTGCCAGTGGACGCAGCGCCGGGGAGCTGTTTTTT. Translating it yields CASGRSAGELFF.